Below are 25 T cell receptor beta chains sequenced from a single sample in a study of identical twins. Using its own MiXCR run on the 5' RACE reads, TCRdb lists one record per CDR3 protein. The data contain hundreds of thousands of distinct CDR3 sequences, about 20% of them singletons. This same sample was also taken into another study, of T cells expressing NK-cell markers.

Sequenced material: PBMCs. These receptors were taken from a young woman in good health.

This sequence joins TRBV5-1 and TRBJ2-6; 8 positions match TRBD1. CDR3 size: 18 residues. V trimming: 1 base; J trimming: 0 bases; junction bases outside the gene matches: 6. Per germline, CDR1 SGHRS and CDR2 YFSETQ. CDR3 in DNA: TGCGCCAGCAGCTTGTCCGGGACAGGATTCTCTGGGGCCAACGTCCTGACTTTC. It specifies CASSLSGTGFSGANVLTF. Full variable domain (remainder filled in from reference TRBV5-1 and TRBJ2-6): KAGVTQTPRYLIKTRGQQVTLSCSPISGHRSVSWYQQTPGQGLQFLFEYFSETQRNKGNFPGRFSGRQFSNSRSEMNVSTLELGDSALYLCASSLSGTGFSGANVLTFGAGSRLTVL.

This clonotype occurred a few times. The CDR3 DNA reads TGTGCCAGCAGTGCCAGGCCGGGGGCCCCGTATGGCTACACCTTC. Translated, it gives CASSARPGAPYGYTF. The genes are TRBV12-3 or TRBV12-4 and TRBJ1-2, with D possibly being TRBD1 (6 bases). This CDR3 has 15 amino acids. The V and J ends lost 5 bases and 5 bases respectively, with 18 bases between them.

This clonotype was detected a few times. The chain recombines TRBV11-2 with TRBJ2-1; the match to TRBD1 covers 8 bases. The CDR3 runs 14 residues. CDR1 and CDR2 (germline): SGHAT, FQNNGV. V lost 4 bases, J lost 3 bases, and 2 bases stayed unmatched. The CDR3 loop is CASSSTGDYNEQFF. CDR3 bases: TGTGCCAGCAGCTCGACAGGGGACTACAATGAGCAGTTCTTC.

The J gene is TRBJ2-5, the V gene TRBV20-1; 14 nucleotides agree with TRBD2. The CDR3 has 14 amino acids. The germline V gene has CDR1 DFQATT and CDR2 SNEGSKA (reference sequence). Trimming took 6 bases from V and 3 from J; bases not matched to a gene: 3. The CDR3, as DNA: TGCAGTGCCCCGGGACTAGCGGGAGAAGAGACCCAGTACTTC. Its protein product is CSAPGLAGEETQYF.

In its sample, this clonotype was seen a few times. The J gene is TRBJ2-4, the V gene TRBV3-1, with D possibly TRBD2 on 6 matching bases. CDR1 and CDR2 from the germline V gene are LGHDT and YNNKEL (reference sequence). Trimming removed 8 bases from V and 0 bases from J, with 14 bases in between. The CDR3 totals 15 residues. CDR3 protein: CASAGGPLAKNIQYF. CDR3 nucleotide sequence: TGTGCCAGCGCCGGGGGACCTCTAGCCAAAAACATTCAGTACTTC.

This clonotype appeared a few times. V is TRBV20-1 and J is TRBJ1-2, with D unresolved. The CDR3 length is 11 residues. Per the germline V gene, CDR1 is DFQATT and CDR2 is SNEGSKA (reference sequence). V was pared by 6 bases and J by 3 bases, with 8 bases between. The CDR3 spells CSAPGYYGYTF. The CDR3 DNA sequence: TGCAGTGCCCCCGGCTACTATGGCTACACCTTC.

The chain combines TRBV10-1 with TRBJ2-7; TRBD1 might be the D (5 bases). V shed 10 bases and J shed 2 bases, with 12 bases lying between them. The germline V gene has CDR1 WNHNN and CDR2 SYGVQD (reference sequence). The CDR3 is made up of 12 amino acids. The CDR3, as DNA: TGCGCCACGTCGTACAGGACCTACGAGCAGTACTTC. This translates into CATSYRTYEQYF.

The chain links TRBV20-1 to TRBJ2-3; possible D gene TRBD2, 7 bases. The germline V gene encodes CDR1 DFQATT and CDR2 SNEGSKA (reference sequence). V was clipped by 1 base and J by 2 bases, with 16 bases between them. This CDR3 contains 16 residues. CDR3 bases: TGCAGTGCTAGAGGGGAGCTCGGGGGGCCCACAGATACGCAGTATTTT. It is translated as CSARGELGGPTDTQYF.

This clonotype occurred a few times. CDR3 sequence reads: CASSVEGAEAFF. CDR3 bases: TGTGCCAGCAGTGTAGAAGGGGCAGAAGCTTTCTTT. The rearrangement joins TRBV2 to TRBJ1-1, with a possible D match to TRBD1 (5 bases). Between the trimmed V and J ends, which lost 4 bases and 8 bases, there was a span of 11 bases. The CDR3 extends over 12 amino acids. Germline CDR1 SNHLY, CDR2 FYNNEI.

The chain recombines TRBV20-1 with TRBJ2-1; 8 nucleotides line up with TRBD2. This CDR3 spans 17 amino acids. Unmatched junction bases numbered 13, after V lost 4 bases and J lost 2 bases. In germline, CDR1 is DFQATT, CDR2 SNEGSKA (reference sequence). CDR3: CSAKKLPGGTTYNEQFF. Written as DNA, the CDR3 is TGCAGTGCTAAAAAATTACCGGGAGGGACCACCTACAATGAGCAGTTCTTC.

V and J are TRBV7-2 and TRBJ2-3; unclear D gene. V lost 2 bases to trimming and J lost 4 bases, with 10 bases between them. Germline V CDR1 and CDR2: SGHTA, FQGNSA. CDR3 length: 14 amino acids. CDR3 nucleotide sequence: TGTGCCAGCAGCTTATCCCGGGTGGCAGATACGCAGTATTTT. Translated: CASSLSRVADTQYF.

The V call is TRBV2, the J call TRBJ2-3; D might be TRBD2 (6 bases). Germline V gives CDR1 SNHLY, CDR2 FYNNEI. V was clipped by 5 bases and J by 0 bases, with 15 bases between them. The CDR3 runs to 16 residues. The CDR3 DNA is TGTGCCAGCAGTTTTTGGGGCGGGAAGAGCACAGATACGCAGTATTTT. Its protein is CASSFWGGKSTDTQYF.

The chain uses TRBV7-9 and TRBJ1-6; a possible D gene is TRBD1 (5 bases). The CDR3 consists of 14 residues. CDR1 SEHNR and CDR2 FQNEAQ come from the germline V gene (reference sequence). V was trimmed by 3 bases and J by 5 bases, leaving 8 bases between them. CDR3 in DNA: TGTGCCAGCAGCTTTCAGGGCGATAATTCACCCCTCCACTTT. This translates into CASSFQGDNSPLHF.

The V and J genes are TRBV19 and TRBJ2-1, with D maybe TRBD2 (6 bases). Trimming stripped 10 bases from V and 10 bases from J, with 14 bases between. Germline loops: CDR1 LNHDA, CDR2 SQIVND (reference sequence). This CDR3 is built from 11 residues. The CDR3 sequence is CATTSFQEQFF. CDR3 nucleotides: TGTGCCACGACTAGTTTCCAAGAGCAGTTCTTC.

This chain connects TRBV6-2 or TRBV6-3 to TRBJ2-5, with TRBD2 identical over 7 bases. Trimming at V came to 6 bases and at J to 4 bases, leaving 8 bases not matched to a gene. CDR1 and CDR2 (germline): MNHEY, SVGEGT. The CDR3 is 14 residues long. The CDR3 loop is CASSSGGLSETQYF. The CDR3 DNA follows: TGTGCCAGCAGCTCGGGAGGTCTTTCAGAGACCCAGTACTTC.

The sample holds a few counts of this clonotype. CDR3 sequence reads: CAIRGNTGELFF. CDR3 coding DNA: TGTGCCATCCGAGGCAACACCGGGGAGCTGTTTTTT. The J gene is TRBJ2-2, the V gene TRBV10-3; D ambiguous. Looked up from germline, CDR1 is ENHRY and CDR2 is SYGVKD. The V gene lost 8 bases and the J gene lost 2 bases, with 6 bases spanning the gap. The length of the CDR3 is 12 residues.

V gene TRBV18 combines with J gene TRBJ1-2, with D uncertain. CDR3 size: 13 residues. CDR1 is KGHSH and CDR2 is LQKENI in the germline V gene. Trimming pared 5 bases from V and 3 bases from J, leaving 10 bases between. CDR3 in amino acids: CASSSAYYYGYTF. CDR3 nucleotide sequence: TGTGCCAGCTCATCAGCTTACTACTATGGCTACACCTTC. Based on the CDR3 plus reference TRBV18 and TRBJ1-2, the full variable domain is NAGVMQNPRHLVRRRGQEARLRCSPMKGHSHVYWYRQLPEEGLKFMVYLQKENIIDESGMPKERFSAEFPKEGPSILRIQQVVRGDSAAYFCASSSAYYYGYTFGSGTRLTVV.

V is TRBV7-3 and J is TRBJ2-3, with D possibly being TRBD1 (5 bases). The CDR3 loop spans 14 amino acids. Germline CDR1 is SGHTA and CDR2 is FQGTGA. The germline V and J ends were trimmed by 1 base and 3 bases, with 8 bases remaining between them. The DNA for the CDR3 is TGTGCCAGCAGCTTAAATAGGGGTACAGATACGCAGTATTTT. It encodes CASSLNRGTDTQYF.

This clonotype was seen more than once but under ten times. The chain joins TRBV6-5 to TRBJ2-1; 7 positions match TRBD2. Germline CDR1 and CDR2: MNHEY and SVGAGI. The ends lost 0 bases at V and 7 bases at J; junction bases unmatched: 9. The CDR3 runs to 16 residues. CDR3 sequence: CASSYSAGVGNNEQFF. The DNA of the CDR3 is TGTGCCAGCAGTTACTCCGCGGGGGTTGGGAATAATGAGCAGTTCTTC.

This clonotype was counted between two and nine times. The chain carries TRBV14 and TRBJ2-1; no clear D gene. Trimming stripped 1 base from V and 3 bases from J, with 13 bases between. The CDR3 extends over 16 amino acids. Germline V gene lookup returns CDR1 SGHDN and CDR2 FVKESK. CDR3 residues: CASSQGSSYNYNEQFF. The DNA for the CDR3 is TGTGCCAGCAGCCAAGGGAGTTCCTACAACTACAATGAGCAGTTCTTC.

This clonotype has only a few counts. The gene calls are TRBV29-1 and TRBJ2-5; 11 bases map to TRBD1. Germline V gene lookup returns CDR1 SQVTM and CDR2 ANQGSEA. The CDR3 runs 13 residues. Trimming cost V 5 bases and J 4 bases; bases outside gene matches: 3. The CDR3 nucleotides read TGCAGCGTTTGGACAGGGGGCAGAGAGACCCAGTACTTC. Protein product: CSVWTGGRETQYF.

This clonotype was seen more than once but under ten times. The V call is TRBV5-1, the J call TRBJ2-4; 9 nucleotides agree with TRBD1. The CDR3 is 14 amino acids. J gave up 4 bases and V 5 bases, and 4 bases lay outside the gene matches. Germline lookup yields CDR1 SGHRS and CDR2 YFSETQ. In DNA, the CDR3 is TGCGCCAGCAGATGGACAGGGGAAAAAAACATTCAGTACTTC. It encodes CASRWTGEKNIQYF.

This clonotype was counted a few times. The V and J genes are TRBV6-1 and TRBJ2-2; either TRBD1 or TRBD2 may fit D (5 bases each). Trimming removed 2 bases from V and 7 bases from J, with 17 bases in between. CDR3 length: 16 amino acids. Germline CDR1 MNHNS, CDR2 SASEGT. CDR3 in DNA: TGTGCCAGCAGTGAAACTCCAGGGACGGAGAGCGGGGAGCTGTTTTTT. Translating it yields CASSETPGTESGELFF.

This clonotype was recorded many times. The chain couples TRBV18 to TRBJ2-1; D gene ambiguous. Trimming took off 3 bases at V and 5 bases at J, with 11 bases between the two ends. CDR3 length equals 14 residues. The germline V gene encodes CDR1 KGHSH and CDR2 LQKENI. The chain's CDR3 is CASSPPLTNNEQFF. In DNA form, the CDR3 reads TGTGCCAGCTCACCGCCTTTGACCAACAATGAGCAGTTCTTC.

This clonotype was found once. The rearrangement links TRBV7-4 to TRBJ2-3; TRBD1 might be the D (6 bases). CDR3 length: 16 amino acids. Germline V gene sequence: CDR1 SGHVT, CDR2 SQSDAQ. V was cut by 4 bases and J by 2 bases, with 16 bases left in between. CDR3 residues: CASSSLLGQTTDTQYF. The CDR3 bases are TGTGCCAGCAGCTCCCTCCTAGGACAGACCACAGATACGCAGTATTTT.